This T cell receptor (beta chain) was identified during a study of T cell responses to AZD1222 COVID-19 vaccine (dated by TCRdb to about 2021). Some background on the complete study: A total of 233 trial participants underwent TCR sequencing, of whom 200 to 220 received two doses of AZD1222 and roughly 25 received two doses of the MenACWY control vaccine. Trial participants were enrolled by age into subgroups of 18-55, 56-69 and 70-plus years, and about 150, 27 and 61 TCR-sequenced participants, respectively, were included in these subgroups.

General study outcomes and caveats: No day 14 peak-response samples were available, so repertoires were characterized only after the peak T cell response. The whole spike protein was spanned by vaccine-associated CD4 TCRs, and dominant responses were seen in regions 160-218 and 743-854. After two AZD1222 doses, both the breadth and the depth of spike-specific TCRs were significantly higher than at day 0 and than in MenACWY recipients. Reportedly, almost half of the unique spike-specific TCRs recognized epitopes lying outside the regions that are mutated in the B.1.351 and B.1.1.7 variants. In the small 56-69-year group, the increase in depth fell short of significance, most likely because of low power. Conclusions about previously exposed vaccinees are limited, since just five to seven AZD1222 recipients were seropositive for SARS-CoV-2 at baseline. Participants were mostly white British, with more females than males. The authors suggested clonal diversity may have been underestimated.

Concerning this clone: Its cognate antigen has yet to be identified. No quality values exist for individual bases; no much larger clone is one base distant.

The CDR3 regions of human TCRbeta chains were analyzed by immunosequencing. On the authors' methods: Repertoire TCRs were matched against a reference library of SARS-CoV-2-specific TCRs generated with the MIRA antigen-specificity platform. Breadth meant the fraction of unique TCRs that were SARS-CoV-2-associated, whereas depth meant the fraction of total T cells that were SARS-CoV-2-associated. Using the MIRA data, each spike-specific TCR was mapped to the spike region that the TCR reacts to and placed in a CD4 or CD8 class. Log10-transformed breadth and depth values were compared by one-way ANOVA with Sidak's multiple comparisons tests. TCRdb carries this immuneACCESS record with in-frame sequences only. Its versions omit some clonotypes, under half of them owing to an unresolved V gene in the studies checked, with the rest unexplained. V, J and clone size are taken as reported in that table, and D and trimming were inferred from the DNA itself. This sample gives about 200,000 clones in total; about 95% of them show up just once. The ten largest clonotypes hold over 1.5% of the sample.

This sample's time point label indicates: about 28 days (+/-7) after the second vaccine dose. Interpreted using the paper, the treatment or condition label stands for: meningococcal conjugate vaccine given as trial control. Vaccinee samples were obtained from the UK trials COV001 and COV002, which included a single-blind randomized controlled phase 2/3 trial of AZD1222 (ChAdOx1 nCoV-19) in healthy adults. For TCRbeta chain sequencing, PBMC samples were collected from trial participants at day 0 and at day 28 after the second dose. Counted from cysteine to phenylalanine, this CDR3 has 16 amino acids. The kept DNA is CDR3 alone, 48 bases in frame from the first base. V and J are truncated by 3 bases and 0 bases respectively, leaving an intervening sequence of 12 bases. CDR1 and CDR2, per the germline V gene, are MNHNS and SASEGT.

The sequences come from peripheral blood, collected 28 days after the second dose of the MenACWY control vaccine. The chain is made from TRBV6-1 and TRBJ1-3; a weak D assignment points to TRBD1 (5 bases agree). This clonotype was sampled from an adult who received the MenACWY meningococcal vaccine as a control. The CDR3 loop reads CASSEEQVFSGNTIYF. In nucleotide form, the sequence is TGTGCCAGCAGTGAGGAACAGGTCTTCTCTGGAAACACCATATATTTT.